The clone carrying this T cell receptor beta chain was seen only a few times. Germline trimming cut 3 bases from V and 8 bases from J; bases unmatched to any gene: 6. The CDR3 runs 14 residues. The germline CDR1 and CDR2 sequences are GTSNPN and SVGIG (reference sequence). The data belong to a study of blood T cell repertoires in COVID-19. Study-level information: PBMCs, B-cell-depleted T cells, or T cells provided the cDNA or gDNA that made up the material.

Per the original methods: Using reference gene primer amplification, nucleated cell counts were estimated. TCRdb's copy holds only in-frame clones and misses some; the assay was immunoSEQ multiplex PCR. V, J and clone size were drawn from that table, and D and trimming were deduced from the DNA. The sample consists of around 270,000 clones, roughly 84% of them appearing once. The TCR comes from a woman between 35 and 50 years old who had recovered from COVID-19. Input material: peripheral blood. The V call is TRBV30, the J call TRBJ1-3, with TRBD1 matching 11 bases. DNA for the CDR3: TGTGCCTGGAGATCCTGGGACAGGGGGTACACCATATATTTT. This sequence encodes CAWRSWDRGYTIYF.